Shown below are 16 T cell receptor beta chains from a single sample sequenced in a study of regulatory T cells in long-lasting Graves disease (dated by TCRdb to the early 2020s). Preparation of the library involved multiplex PCR. The sequencer listed for this sample is Illumina HiSeq 4000. CDR3 regions were amplified by Arm-PCR with iRepertoire HTBI primers to construct TCR beta libraries. The public reads were reanalyzed by TCRdb: fastp trimming at Q25, MiXCR alignment, in-frame beta chains only. Duplicate CDR3 protein sequences are folded into a single record with the most common DNA and genes. The sample table shows 380,000 or so distinct CDR3 sequences, and 15% to 20% are seen once. The top ten clonotypes cover roughly 21% of the sample. Reading the label with the study, this specimen's time point is: newly diagnosed GD, antithyroid drugs for less than 3 months. For both TCR sequencing and RNA sequencing, RNA was extracted from PBMCs in TRIzol.

This same sample was also taken into another study, of T cells in Graves' hyperthyroidism and ophthalmopathy.

This sample comprised peripheral blood mononuclear cells (PBMCs), obtained at new diagnosis, from a patient treated with antithyroid drugs. These receptors were taken from a young woman with Graves disease. Donor details come from another sample of the same person, matched by shared clones.

Comments on this clonotype: This may stem from a read error, because a much larger clone lies one nucleotide away. J is TRBJ2-3 and V is TRBV28, with 9 bases lining up with TRBD2. The length of the CDR3 is 15 residues. The J segment lost 2 bases and the V segment lost 6 bases, leaving 6 bases of the junction unmatched. The germline V gene encodes CDR1 MDHEN and CDR2 SYDVKM. The CDR3 loop is CASRIAGVDTDTQYF. The CDR3 nucleotides are TGTGCCAGCAGGATAGCGGGAGTTGACACAGATACGCAGTATTTT.

This clonotype was seen ten or more times. The V call is TRBV10-3, the J call TRBJ2-7; a weak D match, TRBD2 (7 bases). The CDR3 has 12 amino acids. Germline V lookup: CDR1 ENHRY, CDR2 SYGVKD. V was shortened by 11 bases and J by 5 bases, with 16 bases between the two germline ends. The CDR3 nucleotides are TGTGCCGTCCGGGGGGCAGGGGACGAGCAGTACTTC. Protein product: CAVRGAGDEQYF.

The chain couples TRBV11-2 to TRBJ1-4, with 7 bases fitting TRBD1. Trimming at V came to 5 bases and at J to 7 bases, leaving 4 bases not matched to a gene. The CDR3 has 13 amino acids. Germline CDR1 SGHAT, CDR2 FQNNGV. The CDR3 spells CASSATGFEKLFF. CDR3 in DNA: TGTGCCAGCAGCGCGACAGGGTTTGAAAAACTGTTTTTT. The full variable domain, with the rest looked up from reference TRBV11-2 and TRBJ1-4, is EAGVAQSPRYKIIEKRQSVAFWCNPISGHATLYWYQQILGQGPKLLIQFQNNGVVDDSQLPKDRFSAERLKGVDSTLKIQPAKLEDSAVYLCASSATGFEKLFFGSGTQLSVL.

At least ten counts were recorded for this clonotype. The V gene is TRBV5-1, the J gene TRBJ2-5; D ambiguous. Trimming stripped 4 bases from V and 5 bases from J, with 12 bases between. The germline CDR1 and CDR2 sequences are SGHRS and YFSETQ. The CDR3 is made up of 13 amino acids. The CDR3 reads CASSILTGETQYF. In DNA, the CDR3 is TGCGCCAGCAGCATCCTAACCGGGGAGACCCAGTACTTC.

Concerning this clonotype itself: A much larger clonotype is one base distant, so this may be a read error. The chain combines TRBV27 with TRBJ2-1; D gene unclear. CDR1 MNHEY and CDR2 SMNVEV come from the germline V gene (reference sequence). Between the trimmed V and J ends, which lost 5 bases and 10 bases, there was a span of 18 bases. The CDR3 covers 14 residues. CDR3 sequence: CASSRSSSLYEQFF. DNA of the CDR3: TGTGCCAGCAGTAGGAGTTCGTCCCTCTACGAGCAGTTCTTC.

As for this clonotype: Since a much larger clone is just one base distant, this may be a read error. This sequence joins TRBV11-1 and TRBJ2-7; 11 bases match TRBD2. CDR3 size: 15 residues. Germline V lookup: CDR1 SGHAT, CDR2 FQDESV (reference sequence). V lost 5 bases to trimming and J lost 7 bases; unmatched junction nucleotides: 10. The CDR3 loop reads CASSILAGASNEQYF. CDR3 nucleotide sequence: TGTGCCAGCAGCATACTAGCGGGAGCTTCCAATGAGCAGTACTTC.

The chain carries TRBV27 and TRBJ1-4; D call uncertain. V was shortened by 4 bases and J by 8 bases, with 17 bases between the two germline ends. Germline V gene lookup returns CDR1 MNHEY and CDR2 SMNVEV (reference sequence). CDR3 size: 15 residues. The CDR3 nucleotides are TGTGCCAGCAGTTACCGGGCCGAGGCCGGGGAAAAACTGTTTTTT. This encodes CASSYRAEAGEKLFF.

This clonotype was detected many times. The gene calls are TRBV6-1 and TRBJ1-1; 7 bases align to TRBD1. V was clipped by 5 bases and J by 5 bases; unmatched bases: 8. Germline CDR1 MNHNS, CDR2 SASEGT. There are 14 residues in the CDR3. CDR3 nucleotide sequence: TGTGCCAGCAGTAAACCGGGACAGAGGACTGAAGCTTTCTTT. It is translated as CASSKPGQRTEAFF.

There are a few counts of this clonotype. The chain uses TRBV28 and TRBJ2-4, with 9 bases that match TRBD2. The ends lost 6 bases at V and 15 bases at J; junction bases unmatched: 15. Germline CDR1 MDHEN, CDR2 SYDVKM. CDR3 size: 14 residues. CDR3 region: CASRLSSGGRYMYF. CDR3 bases: TGTGCCAGCAGGCTGAGTAGCGGGGGCCGGTATATGTACTTC.

This clonotype was counted many times. The V call is TRBV27, the J call TRBJ2-3, with D perhaps TRBD1 or TRBD2 (5 bases each). Germline loops: CDR1 MNHEY, CDR2 SMNVEV (reference sequence). Trimming took off 0 bases at V and 4 bases at J, with 14 bases between the two ends. The CDR3 covers 16 residues. The DNA of the CDR3 is TGTGCCAGCAGTTTATCATGGGGGAGCGCTGCAGATACGCAGTATTTT. It translates to CASSLSWGSAADTQYF.

The chain uses TRBV6-1 and TRBJ1-6, with D unresolved. V was clipped by 4 bases and J by 14 bases, with 18 bases between them. The V gene's germline CDR1 is MNHNS and CDR2 SASEGT. The CDR3 contains 14 residues. Here the CDR3 reads CASSGPPASISLHF. The DNA for the CDR3 is TGTGCCAGCAGTGGGCCGCCTGCCTCCATTTCCCTCCACTTT.

The chain has TRBV19 and TRBJ1-1; a weak D match, TRBD1 (6 bases). The CDR3 totals 14 residues. Between the trimmed V and J ends, which lost 6 bases and 2 bases, there was a span of 13 bases. In germline, CDR1 is LNHDA, CDR2 SQIVND (reference sequence). CDR3 sequence reads: CASSPGTPNTEAFF. CDR3 DNA: TGTGCCAGTAGCCCAGGGACACCCAACACTGAAGCTTTCTTT.

This chain uses TRBV19 with TRBJ1-2, with 7 nucleotides matching TRBD1. The CDR3 is 17 amino acids. Germline CDR1 is LNHDA and CDR2 is SQIVND (reference sequence). The V segment lost 7 bases and the J segment 2 bases; nucleotides outside the gene matches: 16. Written as DNA, the CDR3 is TGTGCCAGTACCACCCGGGACAGTTTATCCGACAACTATGGCTACACCTTC. It codes for CASTTRDSLSDNYGYTF.

A single count supports this clonotype. This sequence may be a read error, since a much larger clone differs from it by one base. The chain combines TRBV7-2 with TRBJ2-3; D is unclear. The germline gives CDR1 SGHTA, CDR2 FQGNSA. The CDR3 length is 15 residues. CDR3 sequence reads: CASRLQNINTDTQYF. CDR3 coding DNA: TGTGCCAGCCGCTTACAAAATATAAACACAGATACGCAGTATTTT.

In this sample, this clonotype turned up many times. This chain links TRBV20-1 with TRBJ1-2; D is ambiguous. There are 10 residues in the CDR3. The V end was cut by 5 bases, the J end by 4 bases, with 5 bases between. Germline V gene data show CDR1 as DFQATT and CDR2 as SNEGSKA (reference sequence). DNA for the CDR3: TGCAGTGCTGAGGGCTATGGCTACACCTTC. It yields the protein CSAEGYGYTF.

In its sample, this clonotype was seen many times. The rearrangement links TRBV6-1 to TRBJ1-2; D uncertain. This CDR3 spans 13 amino acids. Trimming took 2 bases from V and 2 from J, leaving 6 bases between them. CDR1 and CDR2 (germline): MNHNS, SASEGT. CDR3 loop: CASSEHKNYGYTF. CDR3 nucleotides: TGTGCCAGCAGTGAACACAAAAACTATGGCTACACCTTC.